This entry is about one TCR beta chain. Its target is unknown. This specimen belongs to a study of T cell responses to AZD1222 COVID-19 vaccine. The data were produced by immunoSEQ multiplex PCR, yet TCRdb's version contains in-frame clones alone and is incomplete. The sample comprises 85,000 to 130,000 clones, less than 95% of which are singletons, and 6.5% to 10% rests with the top ten. Overall study results and limits: Only after the peak T cell response were repertoires sampled. Donors were chiefly white British, with a greater number of females, and clonal diversity was perhaps underestimated.

The source was peripheral blood, collected 28 days after the second AZD1222 dose. The source is an adult who received the AZD1222 COVID-19 vaccine.

The CDR3 spells CASSFQQGSTEAFF. CDR3 nucleotide sequence: TGTGCCAGCAGTTTCCAACAGGGGAGCACTGAAGCTTTCTTT. The chain carries TRBV6-5 and TRBJ1-1, with 7 bases fitting TRBD1. The CDR3 has 14 amino acids. CDR1 MNHEY and CDR2 SVGAGI come from the germline V gene. Trimming took 4 bases from V and 4 from J; bases not matched to a gene: 6.